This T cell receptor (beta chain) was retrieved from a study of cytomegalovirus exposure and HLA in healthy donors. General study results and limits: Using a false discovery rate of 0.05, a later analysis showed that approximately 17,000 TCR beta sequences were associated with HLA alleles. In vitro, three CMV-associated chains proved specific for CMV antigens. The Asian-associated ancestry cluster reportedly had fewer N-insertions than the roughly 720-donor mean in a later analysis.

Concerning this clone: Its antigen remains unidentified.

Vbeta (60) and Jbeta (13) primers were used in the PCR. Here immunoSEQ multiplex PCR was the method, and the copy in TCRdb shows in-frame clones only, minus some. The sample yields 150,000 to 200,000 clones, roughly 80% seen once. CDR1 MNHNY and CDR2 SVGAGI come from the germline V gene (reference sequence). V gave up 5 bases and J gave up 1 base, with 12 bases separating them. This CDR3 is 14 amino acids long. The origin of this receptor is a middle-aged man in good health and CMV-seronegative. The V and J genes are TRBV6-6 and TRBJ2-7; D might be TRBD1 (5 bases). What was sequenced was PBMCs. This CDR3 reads CASSDVGRSYEQYF. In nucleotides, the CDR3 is TGTGCCAGCAGTGATGTGGGGCGGTCCTACGAGCAGTACTTC.